This T cell receptor beta chain emerged from a study of shared clonotypes between healthy human individuals. Assay: immunoSEQ multiplex PCR; the TCRdb copy retains only in-frame clones and omits some. Here the sample spans under 700,000 clones, approximately 95% being singletons. Naive CD8 isolation took CD45RO-negative cells positively selected for CCR7 and excluded terminally differentiated effector memory CD45RA+ cells. Sequencing was performed on naive CD8+ T cells sorted from blood. The sequence was collected from a woman in her thirties in good health.

The CDR3 protein is CASSPGSYNEQYF. CDR3 nucleotide sequence: TGTGCCAGCAGCCCCGGCAGCTATAACGAGCAGTACTTC. The chain combines TRBV27 with TRBJ2-5; D gene unclear. The DNA matches TRBJ2-7 better at its end, which makes the J call doubtful. The germline V gene has CDR1 MNHEY and CDR2 SMNVEV (reference sequence). The CDR3 consists of 13 residues.